A few counts support the clone carrying this T cell receptor (beta chain). As yet, its antigen is unknown. Germline CDR1 MGHDK, CDR2 SYGVNS. V lost 4 bases to trimming and J lost 9 bases, with 11 bases between them. The CDR3 extends over 12 amino acids. This sample was included in a study of CD8 T cells in ankylosing spondylitis. Findings and caveats of the study: Disease-associated clones were CD8+ and fairly uncommon in peripheral blood. Enrichment of disease-linked clones was reportedly significant in matched ankylosing spondylitis synovial fluid. Within ankylosing spondylitis blood, a TCR beta motif made up of roughly eight highly homologous variants appeared to be characteristic.

Making the TCR beta libraries involved quantitative 5'-RACE with molecular barcodes. TCRdb fed the 5' RACE reads into MiXCR, producing one record per CDR3 protein. The data show 350,000 to 400,000 distinct CDR3 sequences, roughly 22% seen once. The sequence was collected from a male donor with ankylosing spondylitis or in good health (not recorded which). The V and J genes are TRBV25-1 and TRBJ2-3; perhaps TRBD2 as D (5 bases). Sequencing was carried out using blood, either unsorted or a sorted T cell fraction (not recorded which). The CDR3 loop reads CASSAGSRTQYF. CDR3 coding DNA: TGTGCCAGCAGTGCGGGGAGTCGGACGCAGTATTTT.